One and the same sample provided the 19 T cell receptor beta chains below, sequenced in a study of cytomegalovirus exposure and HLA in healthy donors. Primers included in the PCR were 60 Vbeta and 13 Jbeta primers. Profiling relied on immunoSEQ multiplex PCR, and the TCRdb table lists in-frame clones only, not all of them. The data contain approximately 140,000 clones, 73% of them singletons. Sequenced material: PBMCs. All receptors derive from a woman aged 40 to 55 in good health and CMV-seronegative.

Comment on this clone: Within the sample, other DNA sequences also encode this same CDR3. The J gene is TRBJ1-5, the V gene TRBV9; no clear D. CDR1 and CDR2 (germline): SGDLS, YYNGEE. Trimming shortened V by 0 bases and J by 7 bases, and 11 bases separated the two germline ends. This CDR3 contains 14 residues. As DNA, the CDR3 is TGTGCCAGCAGCGTAGGTCGGGAAGGCCAGCCCCAGCATTTT. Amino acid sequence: CASSVGREGQPQHF.

The CDR3 reads CASSLDRDTEAFF. Written as DNA, the CDR3 is TGTGCCAGCAGCCTGGACAGGGACACTGAAGCTTTCTTT. The chain is built from TRBV6-4 and TRBJ1-1; TRBD1 matches at 8 bases. CDR1 is MRHNA and CDR2 is SNTAGT in the germline V gene. V lost 6 bases and J lost 3; bases outside the gene matches: 3. This CDR3 comprises 13 residues.

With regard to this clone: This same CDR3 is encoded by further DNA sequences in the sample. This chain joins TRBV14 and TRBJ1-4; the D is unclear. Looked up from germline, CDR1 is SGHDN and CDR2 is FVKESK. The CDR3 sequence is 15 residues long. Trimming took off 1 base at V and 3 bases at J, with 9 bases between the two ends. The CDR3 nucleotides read TGTGCCAGCAGCCAAGCGGGGATAGCTAATGAAAAACTGTTTTTT. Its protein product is CASSQAGIANEKLFF.

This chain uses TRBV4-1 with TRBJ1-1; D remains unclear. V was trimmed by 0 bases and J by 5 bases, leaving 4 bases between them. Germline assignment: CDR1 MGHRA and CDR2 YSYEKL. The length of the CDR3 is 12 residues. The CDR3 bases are TGCGCCAGCAGCCAAGAACAGACTGAAGCTTTCTTT. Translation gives CASSQEQTEAFF.

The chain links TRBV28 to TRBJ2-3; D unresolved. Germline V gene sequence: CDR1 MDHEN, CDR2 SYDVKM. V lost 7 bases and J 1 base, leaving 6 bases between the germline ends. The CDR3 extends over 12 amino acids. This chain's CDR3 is CASNGGTDTQYF. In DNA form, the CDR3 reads TGTGCCAGCAATGGAGGCACAGATACGCAGTATTTT.

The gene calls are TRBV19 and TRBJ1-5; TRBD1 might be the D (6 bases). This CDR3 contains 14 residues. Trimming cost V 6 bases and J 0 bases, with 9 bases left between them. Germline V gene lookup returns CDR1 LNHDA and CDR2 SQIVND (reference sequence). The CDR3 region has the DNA TGTGCCAGTAGAGGACAGAATAGCAATCAGCCCCAGCATTTT. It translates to CASRGQNSNQPQHF.

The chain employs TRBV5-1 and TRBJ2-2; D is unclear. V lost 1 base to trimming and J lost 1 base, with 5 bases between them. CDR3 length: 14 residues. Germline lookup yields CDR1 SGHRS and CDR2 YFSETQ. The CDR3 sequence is CASSLPMNTGELFF. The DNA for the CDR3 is TGCGCCAGCAGCTTGCCCATGAACACCGGGGAGCTGTTTTTT. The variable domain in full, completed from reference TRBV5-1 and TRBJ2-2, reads KAGVTQTPRYLIKTRGQQVTLSCSPISGHRSVSWYQQTPGQGLQFLFEYFSETQRNKGNFPGRFSGRQFSNSRSEMNVSTLELGDSALYLCASSLPMNTGELFFGEGSRLTVL.

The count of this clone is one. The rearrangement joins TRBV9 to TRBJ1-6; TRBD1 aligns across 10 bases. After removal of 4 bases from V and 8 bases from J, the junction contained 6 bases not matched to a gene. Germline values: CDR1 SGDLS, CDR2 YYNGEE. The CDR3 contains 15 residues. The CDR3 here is CASSTSGTGDSPLHF. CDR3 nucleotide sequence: TGTGCCAGCAGCACCTCCGGGACAGGGGATTCACCCCTCCACTTT.

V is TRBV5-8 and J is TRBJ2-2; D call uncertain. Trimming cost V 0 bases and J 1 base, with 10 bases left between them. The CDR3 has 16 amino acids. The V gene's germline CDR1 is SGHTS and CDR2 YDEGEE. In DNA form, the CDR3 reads TGTGCCAGCAGCTTGGAACTCCCGAGGAACACCGGGGAGCTGTTTTTT. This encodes CASSLELPRNTGELFF.

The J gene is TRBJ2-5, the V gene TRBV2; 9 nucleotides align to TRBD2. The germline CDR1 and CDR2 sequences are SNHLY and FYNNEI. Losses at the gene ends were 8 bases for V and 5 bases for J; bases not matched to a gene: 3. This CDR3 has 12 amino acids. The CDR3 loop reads CASRTSVETQYF. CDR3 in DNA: TGTGCCAGCCGGACTAGCGTGGAGACCCAGTACTTC.

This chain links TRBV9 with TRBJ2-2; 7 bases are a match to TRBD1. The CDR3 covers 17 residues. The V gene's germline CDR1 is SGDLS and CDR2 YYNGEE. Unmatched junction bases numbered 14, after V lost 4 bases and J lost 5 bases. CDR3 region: CASSTGERNWRTGELFF. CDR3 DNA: TGTGCCAGCAGCACAGGGGAACGAAACTGGAGGACCGGGGAGCTGTTTTTT.

As DNA, the CDR3 is TGTGCCAGCAGCCTAGACCCCGAAGGGACCCAGTACTTC. Translated, it gives CASSLDPEGTQYF. The V gene is TRBV5-8, the J gene TRBJ2-5, with D hard to call. CDR1 is SGHTS, CDR2 YDEGEE, per germline. The germline V and J ends were trimmed by 4 bases and 7 bases, with 14 bases remaining between them. The CDR3 consists of 13 residues.

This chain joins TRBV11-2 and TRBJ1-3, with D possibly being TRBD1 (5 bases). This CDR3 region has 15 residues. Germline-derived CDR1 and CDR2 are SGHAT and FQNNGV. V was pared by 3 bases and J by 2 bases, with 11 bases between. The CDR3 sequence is CASSFVPGPGNTIYF. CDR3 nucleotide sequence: TGTGCCAGCAGCTTCGTCCCAGGGCCTGGAAACACCATATATTTT.

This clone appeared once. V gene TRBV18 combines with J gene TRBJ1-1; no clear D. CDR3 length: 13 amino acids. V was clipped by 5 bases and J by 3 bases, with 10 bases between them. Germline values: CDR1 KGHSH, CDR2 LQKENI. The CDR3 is CASSADGDTEAFF. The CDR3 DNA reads TGTGCCAGCTCAGCGGACGGGGACACTGAAGCTTTCTTT.

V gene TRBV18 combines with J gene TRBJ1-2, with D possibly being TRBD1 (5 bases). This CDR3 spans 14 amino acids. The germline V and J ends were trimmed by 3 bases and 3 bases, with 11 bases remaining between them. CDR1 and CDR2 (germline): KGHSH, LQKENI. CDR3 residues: CASSPEGLDYGYTF. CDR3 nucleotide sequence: TGTGCCAGCTCACCGGAGGGGTTGGACTATGGCTACACCTTC. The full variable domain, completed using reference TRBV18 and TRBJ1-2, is NAGVMQNPRHLVRRRGQEARLRCSPMKGHSHVYWYRQLPEEGLKFMVYLQKENIIDESGMPKERFSAEFPKEGPSILRIQQVVRGDSAAYFCASSPEGLDYGYTFGSGTRLTVV.

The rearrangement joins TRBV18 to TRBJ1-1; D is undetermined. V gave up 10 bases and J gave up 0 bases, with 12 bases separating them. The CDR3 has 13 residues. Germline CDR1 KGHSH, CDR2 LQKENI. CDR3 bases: TGTGCCACCTCCGAGAATATGAACACTGAAGCTTTCTTT. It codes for CATSENMNTEAFF.

CDR3 DNA sequence: TGCGCCAGCAGCTTGGTAGTGGACACTGAAGCTTTCTTT. Its protein is CASSLVVDTEAFF. This rearrangement joins TRBV5-1 to TRBJ1-1; D unclear. CDR3 length: 13 amino acids. The germline V and J ends were trimmed by 0 bases and 3 bases, with 6 bases remaining between them. From germline, CDR1 is SGHRS and CDR2 YFSETQ.

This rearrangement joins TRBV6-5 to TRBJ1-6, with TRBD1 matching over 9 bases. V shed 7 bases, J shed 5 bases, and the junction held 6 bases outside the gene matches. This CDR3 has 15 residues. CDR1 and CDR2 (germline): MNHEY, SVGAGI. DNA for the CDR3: TGTGCCAGCACGACAGGGGGAAATAATAATTCACCCCTCCACTTT. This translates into CASTTGGNNNSPLHF.

The CDR3 protein is CASSLERGWGTNEKLFF. For the CDR3, the DNA is TGCGCCAGCAGCCTGGAGAGAGGGTGGGGAACTAATGAAAAACTGTTTTTT. The chain employs TRBV5-1 and TRBJ1-4; the D is unclear. With 4 bases removed from V and 1 base from J, the gap between germline ends came to 17 bases. The CDR3 consists of 17 residues. Germline lookup yields CDR1 SGHRS and CDR2 YFSETQ.